The 12 T cell receptor beta chains presented below share a single source sample, sequenced in a study of shared clonotypes between healthy human individuals. Libraries were prepared by immunoSEQ multiplex PCR; TCRdb keeps only in-frame clonotypes and omits some of them. In the table there are roughly 2 million clones, approximately 96% of which are singletons. The sample taken for sequencing was naive CD4+ T cells sorted from blood. Subset specified: CD45RA+ positively selected. These TCRs come from a young man in good health.

Comment on this clone: Other DNA sequences in the same sample also yield this CDR3. The chain recombines TRBV5-1 with TRBJ1-2; no firm D call. The V gene lost 0 bases and the J gene lost 2 bases, with 5 bases spanning the gap. CDR3 length equals 13 residues. From germline, CDR1 is SGHRS and CDR2 YFSETQ. The CDR3 loop is CASSLGLNYGYTF. In DNA, the CDR3 is TGCGCCAGCAGCTTGGGGCTAAACTATGGCTACACCTTC.

The chain couples TRBV7-2 to TRBJ2-4; 7 bases match TRBD2. The CDR3 has 14 residues. The V and J ends lost 4 bases and 4 bases, in that order; junction bases with no gene match: 4. Germline loops: CDR1 SGHTA, CDR2 FQGNSA. Here the CDR3 reads CASSSGGTKNIQYF. CDR3 nucleotides: TGTGCCAGCAGCTCCGGGGGGACGAAAAACATTCAGTACTTC.

The rearrangement uses TRBV5-4 and TRBJ2-7, with D perhaps TRBD2 (6 bases). V lost 4 bases and J lost 3, with 11 bases in between. The V gene's germline CDR1 is SGHNT and CDR2 YYREEE (reference sequence). The CDR3 totals 13 residues. The CDR3 DNA reads TGTGCCAGCAGCCCGACTAGTAACTACGAGCAGTACTTC. This gives the protein CASSPTSNYEQYF.

V gene TRBV27 combines with J gene TRBJ2-7, with 7 bases that match TRBD2. V trimming: 4 bases; J trimming: 6 bases; junction bases outside the gene matches: 6. Germline assignment: CDR1 MNHEY and CDR2 SMNVEV (reference sequence). This CDR3 comprises 13 residues. The CDR3 loop reads CASSWASGPEQYF. The CDR3 coding sequence is TGTGCCAGCAGTTGGGCTAGCGGCCCCGAGCAGTACTTC.

The CDR3, as DNA: TGTGCCATCAGTGAGTCAGGAGCGGGGAGCCGAGAGACCCAGTACTTC. Translation gives CAISESGAGSRETQYF. The chain uses TRBV10-3 and TRBJ2-5; 7 bases line up with TRBD2. After removal of 0 bases from V and 4 bases from J, the junction contained 8 bases not matched to a gene. CDR3 length: 16 residues. CDR1 and CDR2 from the germline V gene are ENHRY and SYGVKD.

V gene TRBV5-1 combines with J gene TRBJ1-3; the D gene is possibly TRBD1 (5 bases). This CDR3 is 18 amino acids long. Germline V gene data show CDR1 as SGHRS and CDR2 as YFSETQ. Trimming shortened V by 0 bases and J by 0 bases, and 16 bases separated the two germline ends. The CDR3 coding sequence is TGCGCCAGCAGCTTGGAAATAGTTAGTAGGGGCTCTGGAAACACCATATATTTT. Amino acid sequence: CASSLEIVSRGSGNTIYF.

The chain employs TRBV18 and TRBJ2-2, with 8 bases identical to TRBD2. CDR1 is KGHSH, CDR2 LQKENI, per germline. The CDR3 spans 16 residues. V was clipped by 2 bases and J by 5 bases; unmatched bases: 7. This CDR3 is CASSPVSGRATGELFF. In DNA form, the CDR3 reads TGTGCCAGCTCACCAGTCAGCGGGAGAGCTACCGGGGAGCTGTTTTTT.

As regards this clone: This sample also contains other DNA sequences that code for the same CDR3. The V call is TRBV2, the J call TRBJ1-5, with D perhaps matching TRBD1 (5 bases). CDR1 is SNHLY, CDR2 FYNNEI, per germline. The CDR3 loop spans 15 amino acids. Trimming took 4 bases from V and 1 from J, leaving 11 bases between them. The CDR3 DNA follows: TGTGCCAGCAGTGTGGGCAGGGTGAGCAATCAGCCCCAGCATTTT. It is translated as CASSVGRVSNQPQHF.

This chain joins TRBV10-3 and TRBJ2-5; TRBD2 matches at 14 bases. The CDR3 covers 16 residues. V trimming: 5 bases; J trimming: 5 bases; junction bases outside the gene matches: 7. Germline loops: CDR1 ENHRY, CDR2 SYGVKD. CDR3 nucleotide sequence: TGTGCCATCAGTACGACTAGCGGGGGGGCCTTTGAGACCCAGTACTTC. It translates to CAISTTSGGAFETQYF.

The chain couples TRBV5-1 to TRBJ1-2, with TRBD1 identical over 10 bases. Germline CDR1 is SGHRS and CDR2 is YFSETQ. Trimming at V came to 3 bases and at J to 7 bases, leaving 6 bases not matched to a gene. This CDR3 contains 14 residues. CDR3 amino acids: CASSSGTGVFGYTF. The CDR3 DNA follows: TGCGCCAGCAGCTCCGGGACAGGGGTGTTTGGCTACACCTTC.

Points on this clone: Distinct nucleotide sequences in the sample also encode this CDR3. The chain employs TRBV18 and TRBJ1-1; D not certain. Trimming stripped 3 bases from V and 1 base from J, with 6 bases between. The CDR3 loop spans 13 amino acids. Germline loops: CDR1 KGHSH, CDR2 LQKENI. The CDR3 reads CASSPAGNTEAFF. CDR3 DNA: TGTGCCAGCTCACCGGCAGGGAACACTGAAGCTTTCTTT.

The chain links TRBV18 to TRBJ2-1; 12 nucleotides match TRBD1. Germline CDR1 is KGHSH and CDR2 is LQKENI. This CDR3 spans 14 amino acids. V lost 2 bases, J lost 9 bases, and 2 bases stayed unmatched. The CDR3 bases are TGTGCCAGCTCACCAGGGACAGGGGGCGGTGAGCAGTTCTTC. Protein: CASSPGTGGGEQFF.